The next 25 T cell receptor beta chains were all read from a single sample in a study of T cell repertoires in cytomegalovirus infection. TCRdb reprocessed the reads via MiXCR and lists one record per CDR3 protein. The sample includes over 100,000 distinct CDR3 sequences, approximately 16% of them seen just once. Sample: PBMCs. The origin of the receptors is a human donor in good health (CMV status not recorded). Some clones in this sample may be carry-over from other donors' samples.

The sample holds many counts of this clonotype. The chain is built from TRBV7-2 and TRBJ1-5; D ambiguous. CDR1 is SGHTA and CDR2 is FQGNSA in the germline V gene. The CDR3 loop spans 15 amino acids. V lost 0 bases to trimming and J lost 2 bases, with 8 bases between them. CDR3 amino acids: CASSLAWGGNQPQHF. CDR3 in DNA: TGTGCCAGCAGCTTAGCGTGGGGTGGCAATCAGCCCCAGCATTTT.

CDR3: CASSPGVQGLNTEAFF. The CDR3 region has the DNA TGTGCCAGCTCACCAGGCGTACAGGGGTTGAACACTGAAGCTTTCTTT. The J gene is TRBJ1-1, the V gene TRBV18; 7 bases match TRBD1. The V and J ends lost 2 bases and 0 bases, in that order; junction bases with no gene match: 6. Germline V lookup: CDR1 KGHSH, CDR2 LQKENI. The CDR3 is 16 amino acids.

A few counts support this clonotype. V and J are TRBV7-9 and TRBJ2-1; 11 bases fit TRBD2. The CDR3 spans 15 residues. Germline V CDR1 and CDR2: SEHNR, FQNEAQ (reference sequence). The ends lost 0 bases at V and 8 bases at J; junction bases unmatched: 3. The CDR3 region has the DNA TGTGCCAGCAGCTTAGCTAGCGGGGGGGCCTATGAGCAGTTCTTC. Protein: CASSLASGGAYEQFF.

This clonotype has at least ten counts. CDR3 in DNA: TGTGCCAGCAGCTTAGTAGTCGCCTACAATGAGCAGTTCTTC. Its translation: CASSLVVAYNEQFF. The V call is TRBV7-2, the J call TRBJ2-1; D is uncertain. The V and J ends lost 1 base and 2 bases respectively, with 6 bases between them. Germline lookup yields CDR1 SGHTA and CDR2 FQGNSA. The CDR3 consists of 14 residues.

This clonotype was seen a few times. The rearrangement links TRBV4-1 to TRBJ1-4; D is perhaps TRBD1 (6 bases). This CDR3 spans 14 amino acids. The ends were cut back, 4 bases at V and 5 bases at J, with 11 bases in the middle. The V gene's germline CDR1 is MGHRA and CDR2 YSYEKL. The DNA for the CDR3 is TGCGCCAGCAGCCGCGACAGGTTAAATGAAAAACTGTTTTTT. As protein: CASSRDRLNEKLFF.

This clonotype was seen ten or more times. The chain employs TRBV7-2 and TRBJ1-5; D perhaps matches TRBD1 (5 bases). V lost 5 bases, J lost 4 bases, and 21 bases lay in between. There are 17 residues in the CDR3. Germline V gene lookup returns CDR1 SGHTA and CDR2 FQGNSA. This CDR3 is CASSPWGSPRANQPQHF. Written as DNA, the CDR3 is TGTGCCAGCAGCCCCTGGGGGTCACCGAGAGCAAATCAGCCCCAGCATTTT.

Of note for this clonotype: The junction does not match germline at one end; this may be a read error. The chain combines TRBV15 with TRBJ2-7; D is unclear. The length of the CDR3 is 13 residues. CDR1 is LNHNV and CDR2 is YYDKDF in the germline V gene (reference sequence). CDR3 in DNA: TGTGCCACCAGCATTGGTATCATCTACGAGCAGTCCTTC. Protein: CATSIGIIYEQSF.

Regarding this clonotype: A read error may produce the germline difference seen at one junction end. The chain links TRBV20-1 to TRBJ1-2, with D perhaps TRBD1 (5 bases). The CDR3 has 14 residues. Germline V CDR1 and CDR2: DFQATT, SNEGSKA (reference sequence). The CDR3 loop is CSPKEQEANYGYTF. CDR3 nucleotides: TGCAGTCCAAAGGAACAGGAAGCTAACTATGGATACACCTTC.

This clonotype came up many times. The chain recombines TRBV7-2 with TRBJ2-7; D is undetermined. This CDR3 spans 14 amino acids. Germline V gene sequence: CDR1 SGHTA, CDR2 FQGNSA. V lost 1 base and J lost 2, with 9 bases in between. CDR3 sequence: CASSLGVSAYEQYF. In DNA, the CDR3 is TGTGCCAGCAGCTTAGGAGTCTCCGCCTACGAGCAGTACTTC.

The table lists this clonotype with many counts. This chain connects TRBV12-3 or TRBV12-4 to TRBJ1-2; 7 nucleotides line up with TRBD1. V lost 5 bases to trimming and J lost 7 bases; unmatched junction nucleotides: 7. This CDR3 is 13 amino acids long. As DNA, the CDR3 is TGTGCCAGCAGTCCTACAGGGGTCGGTGGCTACACCTTC. Translating gives CASSPTGVGGYTF.

This clonotype was seen a few times. The chain links TRBV7-8 to TRBJ1-1; no definite D call. Germline V CDR1 and CDR2: SGHVS, FQNEAQ. V was pared by 5 bases and J by 3 bases, with 19 bases between. This CDR3 comprises 16 residues. The CDR3 DNA reads as TGTGCCAGCAGCCCCATGGGTTCTGGGATGGACACTGAAGCTTTCTTT. Translation: CASSPMGSGMDTEAFF.

In its sample, this clonotype is medium-sized. This chain uses TRBV7-2 with TRBJ2-5; 7 positions agree with TRBD1. Trimming removed 3 bases from V and 5 bases from J; junction bases left unmatched: 9. Germline V gene lookup returns CDR1 SGHTA and CDR2 FQGNSA. This CDR3 region has 15 residues. The DNA of the CDR3 is TGTGCCAGCAGCTTGTCCTCGACAGGGTACGAGACCCAGTACTTC. Protein product: CASSLSSTGYETQYF.

This clonotype has at least ten counts. The gene calls are TRBV7-2 and TRBJ1-1; a possible D gene is TRBD1 (5 bases). The CDR3 is 12 residues long. Trimming cost V 0 bases and J 11 bases, with 10 bases left between them. Germline CDR1 is SGHTA and CDR2 is FQGNSA. The CDR3 DNA is TGTGCCAGCAGCTTAGCGGCAGGGACGGCTTTCTTT. Amino acids: CASSLAAGTAFF.

This clonotype has just a few counts. The chain links TRBV6-5 to TRBJ2-2; D is unclear. The CDR3 totals 11 residues. Germline V gene lookup returns CDR1 MNHEY and CDR2 SVGAGI. The V end lost 2 bases, the J end lost 8 bases, and 3 bases lay between the germline ends. In nucleotides, the CDR3 is TGTGCCAGCAGTTACGCAGGGGAGCTGTTTTTT. The encoded protein is CASSYAGELFF.

In this sample, this clonotype turned up many times. CDR3 amino acids: CASSRTSGGFRPTGELFF. For the CDR3, the DNA is TGTGCCAGCAGTCGGACTAGCGGGGGTTTCCGCCCCACCGGGGAGCTGTTTTTT. The J gene is TRBJ2-2, the V gene TRBV12-3 or TRBV12-4, with 13 positions matching TRBD2. The ends lost 5 bases at V and 4 bases at J; junction bases unmatched: 10. The CDR3 consists of 18 residues.

This clonotype was counted a few times. DNA for the CDR3: TGTGCCAGCAGCTTAAGGACAGGGAAGAATGGCTACACCTTC. The encoded protein is CASSLRTGKNGYTF. The chain joins TRBV11-2 to TRBJ1-2; 8 bases line up with TRBD1. The CDR3 has 14 amino acids. V lost 2 bases to trimming and J lost 6 bases; unmatched junction nucleotides: 5. Germline CDR1 and CDR2: SGHAT and FQNNGV.

The V gene is TRBV12-3 or TRBV12-4, the J gene TRBJ1-2; 8 bases line up with TRBD1. J gave up 2 bases and V 5 bases, and 4 bases lay outside the gene matches. This CDR3 has 14 residues. The CDR3 spells CASSSYRGNYGYTF. The CDR3 coding sequence is TGTGCCAGCAGTAGCTACAGGGGGAACTATGGCTACACCTTC.

This clonotype was recorded many times. The rearrangement uses TRBV10-3 and TRBJ1-1; no clear D. Germline-derived CDR1 and CDR2 are ENHRY and SYGVKD. V was trimmed by 9 bases and J by 1 base, leaving 12 bases between them. CDR3 length: 13 residues. The CDR3: CAMTSQANTEAFF. CDR3 DNA: TGTGCCATGACCTCCCAGGCGAACACTGAAGCTTTCTTT.

This clonotype appeared many times. The rearrangement links TRBV28 to TRBJ1-3, with TRBD1 as a possible D gene (5 bases). V dropped 3 bases and J dropped 3 bases, with 12 bases sitting between them. The CDR3 has 15 amino acids. Germline V CDR1 and CDR2: MDHEN, SYDVKM. The CDR3 loop is CASSFGGNGGNTIYF. The CDR3 DNA reads as TGTGCCAGCAGTTTCGGGGGAAACGGTGGAAACACCATATATTTT.

This clonotype has ten or more counts. The V gene is TRBV30, the J gene TRBJ1-1; D remains ambiguous. There are 11 residues in the CDR3. Germline V gene lookup returns CDR1 GTSNPN and CDR2 SVGIG (reference sequence). Deletions cut 7 bases from V and 10 bases from J, with 16 bases between. CDR3 protein: CALTRRSRAFF. DNA for the CDR3: TGTGCCTTGACCCGGAGGTCCAGAGCTTTCTTT.

This clonotype was seen many times. This rearrangement joins TRBV20-1 to TRBJ1-1; possible D gene TRBD1, 6 bases. CDR3 size: 17 residues. The ends were cut back, 4 bases at V and 1 base at J, with 22 bases in the middle. The V gene's germline CDR1 is DFQATT and CDR2 SNEGSKA (reference sequence). CDR3 loop: CSANDGTPGHWNTEAFF. For the CDR3, the DNA is TGCAGTGCTAACGACGGGACGCCGGGACACTGGAACACTGAAGCTTTCTTT.

The rearrangement uses TRBV2 and TRBJ2-3; 8 bases map to TRBD2. The germline V gene has CDR1 SNHLY and CDR2 FYNNEI. This CDR3 spans 15 amino acids. V was clipped by 5 bases and J by 5 bases; unmatched bases: 9. The CDR3: CASSFSGGLGDTQYF. In nucleotides, the CDR3 is TGTGCCAGCAGTTTCTCGGGGGGGCTAGGAGATACGCAGTATTTT.

The V gene is TRBV24-1, the J gene TRBJ2-5, with D possibly matching TRBD2 (5 bases). Germline CDR1 and CDR2: KGHDR and SFDVKD. V lost 2 bases, J lost 2 bases, and 17 bases lay in between. CDR3 length: 17 residues. The CDR3: CATSDSRARGLQETQYF. CDR3 in DNA: TGTGCCACCAGTGATTCGAGGGCTCGGGGTCTACAAGAGACCCAGTACTTC.

This sequence joins TRBV2 and TRBJ2-3, with 8 bases identical to TRBD1. The length of the CDR3 is 16 residues. Trimming removed 4 bases from V and 5 bases from J; junction bases left unmatched: 11. From germline, CDR1 is SNHLY and CDR2 FYNNEI. This CDR3 is CASSATGTGRGDTQYF. DNA for the CDR3: TGTGCCAGCAGTGCAACAGGGACAGGTCGGGGAGATACGCAGTATTTT.

On this clonotype itself: This may arise from a read error, as a much more abundant clone is one base away. The V and J genes are TRBV7-2 and TRBJ2-5; D uncertain. Germline lookup yields CDR1 SGHTA and CDR2 FQGNSA. The CDR3 length is 13 residues. CDR3 nucleotide sequence: TGTGCCAGCAGCTTAGCAGATCAAGATACCCAGTACTTC. This gives the protein CASSLADQDTQYF.